This T cell receptor (beta chain) was profiled in a study of regulatory T cells in long-lasting Graves disease. At least ten counts were recorded for this clonotype. Arm-PCR with iRepertoire HTBI primers amplified the CDR3 regions for these TCR beta libraries. From the multiplex PCR reads, TCRdb called clonotypes with MiXCR, one entry per CDR3 protein. The sample includes 530,000 or so distinct CDR3 sequences, approximately 12% of them seen just once. Noted time point: newly diagnosed GD, antithyroid drugs for less than 3 months. PBMC-extracted RNA yielded the TCR library. Another study also made use of these data, one on T cells in Graves' hyperthyroidism and ophthalmopathy.

The sequence came from a man aged 30 to 39 with Graves disease. The starting material was peripheral blood mononuclear cells (PBMCs), obtained at new diagnosis, from a patient treated with antithyroid drugs.

This CDR3 is CAGATSGSRDTQYF. CDR3 coding DNA: TGTGCCGGAGCCACTAGCGGGAGCCGGGATACGCAGTATTTT. The chain joins TRBV30 to TRBJ2-3; 11 nucleotides agree with TRBD2. Germline V gives CDR1 GTSNPN, CDR2 SVGIG (reference sequence). The J segment lost 6 bases and the V segment lost 8 bases, leaving 10 bases of the junction unmatched. There are 14 residues in the CDR3.